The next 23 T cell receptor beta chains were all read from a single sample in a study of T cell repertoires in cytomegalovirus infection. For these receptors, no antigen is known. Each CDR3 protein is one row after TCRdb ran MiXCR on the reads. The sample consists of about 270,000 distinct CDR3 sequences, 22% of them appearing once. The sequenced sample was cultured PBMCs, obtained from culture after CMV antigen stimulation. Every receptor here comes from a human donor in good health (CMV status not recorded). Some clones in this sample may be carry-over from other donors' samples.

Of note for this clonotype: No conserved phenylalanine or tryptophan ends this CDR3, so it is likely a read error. The CDR3 loop is CASSWDTGASDEQYL. CDR3 in DNA: TGCGCCAGCAGCTGGGACACGGGAGCGTCGGACGAGCAGTACTTA. The chain combines TRBV4-1 with TRBJ2-7, with D perhaps being TRBD1 or TRBD2 (6 bases each). Germline V CDR1 and CDR2: MGHRA, YSYEKL. Trimming pared 5 bases from V and 5 bases from J, leaving 19 bases between. This CDR3 has 15 amino acids.

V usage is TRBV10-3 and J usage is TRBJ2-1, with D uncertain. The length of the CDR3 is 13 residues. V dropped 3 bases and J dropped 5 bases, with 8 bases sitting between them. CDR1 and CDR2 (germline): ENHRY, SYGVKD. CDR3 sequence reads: CAISDSDDNEQFF. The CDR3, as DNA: TGTGCCATCAGTGACTCGGATGACAATGAGCAGTTCTTC.

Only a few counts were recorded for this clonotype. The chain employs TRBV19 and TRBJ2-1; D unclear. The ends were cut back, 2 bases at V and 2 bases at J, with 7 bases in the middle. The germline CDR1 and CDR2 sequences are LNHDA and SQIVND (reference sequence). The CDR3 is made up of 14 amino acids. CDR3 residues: CASSISGPYNEQFF. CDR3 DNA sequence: TGTGCCAGTAGTATATCCGGACCCTACAATGAGCAGTTCTTC.

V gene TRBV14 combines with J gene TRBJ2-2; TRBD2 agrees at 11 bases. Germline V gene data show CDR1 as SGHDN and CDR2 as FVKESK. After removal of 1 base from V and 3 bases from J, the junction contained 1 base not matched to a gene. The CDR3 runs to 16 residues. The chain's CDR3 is CASSQGTSGYTGELFF. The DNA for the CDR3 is TGTGCCAGCAGCCAAGGGACTAGCGGGTACACCGGGGAGCTGTTTTTT.

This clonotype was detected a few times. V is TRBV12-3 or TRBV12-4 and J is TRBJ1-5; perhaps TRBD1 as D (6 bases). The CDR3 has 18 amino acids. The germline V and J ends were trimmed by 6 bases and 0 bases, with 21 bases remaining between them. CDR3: CASSNRVVDTYSNQPQHF. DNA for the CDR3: TGTGCCAGCAGCAACAGGGTTGTTGATACCTATAGCAATCAGCCCCAGCATTTT.

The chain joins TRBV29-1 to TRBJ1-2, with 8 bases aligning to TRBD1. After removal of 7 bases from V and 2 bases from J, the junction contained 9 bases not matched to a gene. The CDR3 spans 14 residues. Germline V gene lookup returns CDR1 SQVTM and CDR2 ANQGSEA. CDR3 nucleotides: TGCAGCGCCACCCAGGGGGCCTCGAACTATGGCTACACCTTC. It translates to CSATQGASNYGYTF.

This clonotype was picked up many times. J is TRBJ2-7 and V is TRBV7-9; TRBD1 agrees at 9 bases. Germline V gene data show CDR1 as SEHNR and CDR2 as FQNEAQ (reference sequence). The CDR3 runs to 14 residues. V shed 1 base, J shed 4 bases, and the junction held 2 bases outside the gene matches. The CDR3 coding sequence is TGTGCCAGCAGCTTAGGAGGGACAGGGTACGAGCAGTACGTC. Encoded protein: CASSLGGTGYEQYV.

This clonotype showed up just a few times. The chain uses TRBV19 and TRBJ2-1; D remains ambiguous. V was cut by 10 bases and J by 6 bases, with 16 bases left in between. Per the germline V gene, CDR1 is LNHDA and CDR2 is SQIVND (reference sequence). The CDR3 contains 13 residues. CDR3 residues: CATMSLGSNEQFF. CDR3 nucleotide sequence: TGTGCCACCATGAGTCTAGGTTCCAATGAGCAGTTCTTC.

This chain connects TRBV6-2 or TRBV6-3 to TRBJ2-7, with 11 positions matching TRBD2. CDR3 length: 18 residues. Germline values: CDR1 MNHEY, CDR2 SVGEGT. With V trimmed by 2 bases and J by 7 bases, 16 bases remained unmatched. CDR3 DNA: TGTGCCAGCAGTTACCCACGGACTAGCGGGCGCCCCTCTCGTGAGCAGTACTTC. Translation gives CASSYPRTSGRPSREQYF.

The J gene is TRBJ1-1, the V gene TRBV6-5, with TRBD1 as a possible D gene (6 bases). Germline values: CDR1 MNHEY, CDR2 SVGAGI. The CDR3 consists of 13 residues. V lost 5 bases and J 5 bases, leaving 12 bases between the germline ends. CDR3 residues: CASSTQGRTEAFF. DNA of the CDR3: TGTGCCAGCAGTACACAGGGCCGGACTGAAGCTTTCTTT.

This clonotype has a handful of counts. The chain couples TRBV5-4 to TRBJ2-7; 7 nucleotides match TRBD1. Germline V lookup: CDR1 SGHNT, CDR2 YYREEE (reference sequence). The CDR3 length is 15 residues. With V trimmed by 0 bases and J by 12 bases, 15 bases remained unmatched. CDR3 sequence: CASSLDLGVQRGRYV. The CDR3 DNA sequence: TGTGCCAGCAGCTTGGATCTTGGGGTTCAAAGGGGGCGGTACGTC.

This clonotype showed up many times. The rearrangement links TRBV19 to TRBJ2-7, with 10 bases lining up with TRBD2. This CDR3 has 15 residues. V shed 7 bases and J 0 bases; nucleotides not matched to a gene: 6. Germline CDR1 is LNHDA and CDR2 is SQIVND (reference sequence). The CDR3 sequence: CASTRSGRSSYEQYF. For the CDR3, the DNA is TGTGCCAGTACCCGTAGCGGGAGGAGCTCCTACGAGCAGTACTTC.

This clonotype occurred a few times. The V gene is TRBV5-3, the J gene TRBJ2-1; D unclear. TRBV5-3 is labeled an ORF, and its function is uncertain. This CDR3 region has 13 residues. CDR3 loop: CHISQSPNNEQFF. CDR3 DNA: TGTCATATCTCGCAATCCCCCAACAATGAGCAGTTCTTC.

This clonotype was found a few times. This chain's CDR3 is CASSRGLNQPQHF. For the CDR3, the DNA is TGTGCCAGTAGCCGGGGACTCAATCAGCCCCAGCATTTT. The rearrangement joins TRBV19 to TRBJ1-5, with TRBD1 as a possible D gene (5 bases). This CDR3 comprises 13 residues. Germline lookup yields CDR1 LNHDA and CDR2 SQIVND (reference sequence). The germline V and J ends were trimmed by 6 bases and 3 bases, with 9 bases remaining between them.

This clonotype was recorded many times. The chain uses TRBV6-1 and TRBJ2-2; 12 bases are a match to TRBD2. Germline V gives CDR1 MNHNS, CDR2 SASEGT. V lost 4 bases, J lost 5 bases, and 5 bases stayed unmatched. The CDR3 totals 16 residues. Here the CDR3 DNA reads TGTGCCAGCAGTGCCTCTAGCGGGAGGGGAACCGGGGAGCTGTTTTTT. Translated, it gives CASSASSGRGTGELFF.

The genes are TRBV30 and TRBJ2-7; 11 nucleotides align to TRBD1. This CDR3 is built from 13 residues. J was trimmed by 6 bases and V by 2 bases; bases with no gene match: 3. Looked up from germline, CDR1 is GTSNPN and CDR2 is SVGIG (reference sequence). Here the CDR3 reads CAWSPGQGGEQYF. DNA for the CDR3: TGTGCCTGGAGTCCGGGACAGGGGGGCGAGCAGTACTTC.

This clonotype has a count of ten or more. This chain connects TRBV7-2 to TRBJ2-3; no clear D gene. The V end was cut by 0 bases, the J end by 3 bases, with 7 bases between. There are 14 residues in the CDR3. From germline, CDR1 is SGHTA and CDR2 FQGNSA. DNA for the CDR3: TGTGCCAGCAGCTTAGCGCTAGTGACAGATACGCAGTATTTT. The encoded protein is CASSLALVTDTQYF.

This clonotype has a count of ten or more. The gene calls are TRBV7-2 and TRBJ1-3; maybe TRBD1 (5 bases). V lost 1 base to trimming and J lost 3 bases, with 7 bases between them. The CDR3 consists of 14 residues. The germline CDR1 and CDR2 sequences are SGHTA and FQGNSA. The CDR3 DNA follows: TGTGCCAGCAGCTTAGGGGGGATTGGAAACACCATATATTTT. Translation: CASSLGGIGNTIYF.

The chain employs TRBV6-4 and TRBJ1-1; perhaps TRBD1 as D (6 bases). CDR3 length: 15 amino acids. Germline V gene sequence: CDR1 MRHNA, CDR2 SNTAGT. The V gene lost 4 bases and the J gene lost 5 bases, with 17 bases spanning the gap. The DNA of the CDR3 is TGTGCCAGCAGTGTTTTTTTAGGGGGATATACTGAAGCTTTCTTT. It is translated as CASSVFLGGYTEAFF.

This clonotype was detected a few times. The CDR3 nucleotides read TGCGCCAGCAGCCAAGTCGGACTAGCGGGAGTTTGGAATGAGCAGTTCTTC. This gives the protein CASSQVGLAGVWNEQFF. The chain recombines TRBV4-3 with TRBJ2-1, with 13 nucleotides matching TRBD2. The germline V gene has CDR1 LGHNA and CDR2 YSLEER. The CDR3 loop spans 17 amino acids. Trimming took 1 base from V and 7 from J; bases not matched to a gene: 7.

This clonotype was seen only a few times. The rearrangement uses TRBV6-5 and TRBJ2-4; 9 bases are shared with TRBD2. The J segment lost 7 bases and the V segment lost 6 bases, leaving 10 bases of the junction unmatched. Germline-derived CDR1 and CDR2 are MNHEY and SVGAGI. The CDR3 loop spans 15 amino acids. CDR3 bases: TGTGCCAGCAGAACGTCAGCGGGAGGATGGAACATTCAGTACTTC. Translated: CASRTSAGGWNIQYF.

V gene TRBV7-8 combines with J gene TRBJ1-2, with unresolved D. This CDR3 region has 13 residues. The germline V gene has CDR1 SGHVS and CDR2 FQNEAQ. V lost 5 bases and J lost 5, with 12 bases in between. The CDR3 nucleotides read TGTGCCAGCAGCGTAGGAACAGATTATGGCTACACCTTC. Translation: CASSVGTDYGYTF.

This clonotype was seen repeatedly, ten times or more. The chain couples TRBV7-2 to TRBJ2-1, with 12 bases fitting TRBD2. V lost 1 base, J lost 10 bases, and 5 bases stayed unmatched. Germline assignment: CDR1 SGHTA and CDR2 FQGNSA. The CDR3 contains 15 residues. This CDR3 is CASSLDGLAGREQFF. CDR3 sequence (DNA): TGTGCCAGCAGCTTAGATGGACTAGCGGGAAGGGAGCAGTTCTTC. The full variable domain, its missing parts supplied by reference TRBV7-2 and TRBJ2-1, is GAGVSQSPSNKVTEKGKDVELRCDPISGHTALYWYRQSLGQGLEFLIYFQGNSAPDKSGLPSDRFSAERTGGSVSTLTIQRTQQEDSAVYLCASSLDGLAGREQFFGPGTRLTVL.